Listed below are T cell receptor beta chains from one sample, sequenced in a study of technical replicates of blood from a handful of donors. The method was immunoSEQ multiplex PCR; TCRdb's version includes in-frame clones alone and lacks a portion of them. The data hold 80,000 to 90,000 clones, with approximately 94% observed a single time. The sequenced material came from T cells isolated from PBMCs. The receptors come from a human donor in good health. Both conserved end residues are part of each CDR3. A D gene is named only where the DNA matches it firmly. Only some rows state a clone size, as once, few, many or a class for expanded clones.

TGTGCCAGCAGTTTGGGGACAGGGGATCAGCCCCAGCATTTT CASSLGTGDQPQHF TRBD1 TRBV27 NA TRBJ1-5
TGTGCCAGCAGGGGCAGGGTGAACACTGAAGCTTTCTTT CASRGRVNTEAFF NA TRBV2 NA TRBJ1-1
TGTGCCAGCAGCGCGGGGGAGGGTCGTAACTACGAGCAGTACTTC CASSAGEGRNYEQYF TRBD2 TRBV9 NA TRBJ2-7
TGCGCCAGCAGCTTGGAGTTTAGTTACACTGAAGCTTTCTTT CASSLEFSYTEAFF NA TRBV5-1 NA TRBJ1-1
TGCGCCAGCAGCTTGGACAGGGTAGACTATGGCTACACCTTC CASSLDRVDYGYTF NA TRBV5-1 NA TRBJ1-2
TGTGCCAGCTCACCACCGGGACAGGGATATGGCTACACCTTC CASSPPGQGYGYTF TRBD1 TRBV18 NA TRBJ1-2
TGTGCCAGCAGCCAGGACAGGTTAACCGGGGAGCTGTTTTTT CASSQDRLTGELFF TRBD1 TRBV11-2 NA TRBJ2-2
TGCGCCAGCAGCCGGGGGGGATACAATGAGCAGTTCTTC CASSRGGYNEQFF TRBD2 TRBV4-1 NA TRBJ2-1
TGTGCCAGCAGCTTGACACGGTTGTACACTGAAGCTTTCTTT CASSLTRLYTEAFF NA TRBV11-1 NA TRBJ1-1
TGTGCCAGCAGCCCAGCAGGGGGAGAAGCTTTCTTT CASSPAGGEAFF TRBD1 TRBV11-3 NA TRBJ1-1
TGCGCCAGCAGCCAGCGAGTAGTCAATGAGCAGTTCTTC CASSQRVVNEQFF NA TRBV4-1 NA TRBJ2-1
TGTGCCAGCAGCTCCCTCAGCGGGAGGACGAACACCGGGGAGCTGTTTTTT CASSSLSGRTNTGELFF TRBD2 TRBV13 once TRBJ2-2
TGTGCTAGCAGCTTAGGGAGGAGCGATGAGCAGTTCTTC CASSLGRSDEQFF NA TRBV7-7 NA TRBJ2-1
TGTGCCAGCAGTACAAGACAGGGACAGCTCTATGGCTACACCTTC CASSTRQGQLYGYTF TRBD1 TRBV27 NA TRBJ1-2
TGTGCCAGCAGCAGCCGGGACAGGGGAAGTATTCAGTACTTC CASSSRDRGSIQYF TRBD1 TRBV5-4 NA TRBJ2-4
TGTGCCAGCAGCTTGGTCCTAGGGGTAAAAAATGAGCAGTTCTTC CASSLVLGVKNEQFF NA TRBV5-6 NA TRBJ2-1
TGTGCCTGGAGTGTACTTCCAGGGGGGAGGGCCAACGTCCTGACTTTC CAWSVLPGGRANVLTF NA TRBV30 NA TRBJ2-6
TGCGCCAGCAGCCGCCCCCTAGAATATTCGGGCTACACCTTC CASSRPLEYSGYTF NA TRBV4-1 NA TRBJ1-2
TGCGCCAGCGCGCCCTGGGGGCGGGAGACCCAAGGGGTCTACAATGAGCAGTTCTTC CASAPWGRETQGVYNEQFF NA TRBV4-1 NA TRBJ2-1
TGTGCCAGCAGTGAAGATACAGGCCCCCCAGATACGCAGTATTTT CASSEDTGPPDTQYF NA TRBV2 NA TRBJ2-3
TGCGCCAGCAATCGGGGTACAGGGAATACGCAGTATTTT CASNRGTGNTQYF NA TRBV5-1 NA TRBJ2-3
TGTGCCATCAGGGGGGCCGACCACGAGCAGTACTTC CAIRGADHEQYF NA TRBV10-3 once TRBJ2-7
TGTGCCAGCAGCTTAGTCTCTAGCGGGGGGGATGCAGATACGCAGTATTTT CASSLVSSGGDADTQYF TRBD2 TRBV7-9 NA TRBJ2-3
TGTGCCAGCAGCTTGCCAGGGCGGCGTTTGGGGGGGGCCTTGAACACTGAAGCTTTCTTT CASSLPGRRLGGALNTEAFF NA TRBV5-4 once TRBJ1-1
TGTGCCAGCAGATCTATCGGGAGGGACAGGGAGATCTCCTATACGCAGTATTTT CASRSIGRDREISYTQYF NA TRBV27 NA TRBJ2-3
TGTGCCAGCAGATCTCCGGACAGACTCACTGAAGCTTTCTTT CASRSPDRLTEAFF NA TRBV7-9 NA TRBJ1-1
TGCGCCAGCAGCCCGGACAGGGTCTATGGCTACACCTTC CASSPDRVYGYTF TRBD1 TRBV5-1 NA TRBJ1-2
TGTGCCAGCAGCATACGGGACAGGGAAAAGAACACTGAAGCTTTCTTT CASSIRDREKNTEAFF TRBD1 TRBV5-6 NA TRBJ1-1
TGTGCCAGCAGCAGTGGACAGGAAACACTTGAAGCTTTCTTT CASSSGQETLEAFF TRBD1 TRBV9 once TRBJ1-1
TGTGCCAGCAGTGAACGGTATAGCAATCAGCCCCAGCATTTT CASSERYSNQPQHF NA TRBV2 NA TRBJ1-5
TGTGCCAGCAGCCGCCTAGCGGGGGGCACAGATACGCAGTATTTT CASSRLAGGTDTQYF TRBD2 TRBV6-5 NA TRBJ2-3
TGTGCCAGCAGTTACTCACAGGGATTTGAAAAACTGTTTTTT CASSYSQGFEKLFF NA TRBV6-5 NA TRBJ1-4
TGTGCCAGTAGTAGGGACAGCTCCGGGGGTGGCACTGAAGCTTTCTTT CASSRDSSGGGTEAFF TRBD1 TRBV19 NA TRBJ1-1
TGTGCCAGCAGTCATACACAGGGACCCTACGGAAACACCATATATTTT CASSHTQGPYGNTIYF NA TRBV27 NA TRBJ1-3
TGTGCCTACCGGGGGGACACCTTCTCCTACAATGAGCAGTTCTTC CAYRGDTFSYNEQFF NA TRBV10-3 NA TRBJ2-1
TGTGCCAGCTCACCAGAGGGCAGGGGAAGCGGTCAGCCCCAGCATTTT CASSPEGRGSGQPQHF NA TRBV18 NA TRBJ1-5
TGTGCCAGCAGCTTAGATCATTGGGGGCGCCGGGACATTCAGTACTTC CASSLDHWGRRDIQYF NA TRBV11-2 NA TRBJ2-4
TGTGCCAGCAGCTTTACCGGCAGCGGATACGAGCAGTACTTC CASSFTGSGYEQYF NA TRBV5-6 NA TRBJ2-7
TGTGCCAGCAGCTTCATATCTCTATCGAACACTGAAGCTTTCTTT CASSFISLSNTEAFF NA TRBV11-2 NA TRBJ1-1
TGTGCCAGTAGTATAGATTATAGGGGCCAAATCGGGGAGCAGTACTTC CASSIDYRGQIGEQYF NA TRBV19 NA TRBJ2-7
TGTGCCAGCAGAGCGGGACACCGCTCCTACGAGCAGTACTTC CASRAGHRSYEQYF NA TRBV2 NA TRBJ2-7
TGTGCCAGCTCACCACCGGCCTACAGGGATGAGCAGTACTTC CASSPPAYRDEQYF NA TRBV18 NA TRBJ2-7
TGTGCCAGCAGTGCGACTAGCGGGGGCTACGAGCAGTACTTC CASSATSGGYEQYF TRBD2 TRBV6-1 NA TRBJ2-7
TGTGCCTGGAGCGGACAGGGATATCAGCCCCAGCATTTT CAWSGQGYQPQHF TRBD1 TRBV30 NA TRBJ1-5
TGCGCCAGCAGCTTCACGCAGGGGACGTCCCAAGAGACCCAGTACTTC CASSFTQGTSQETQYF NA TRBV5-1 NA TRBJ2-5
TGTGCCAGCAGTGCAAGACTAGCGACGTCGAATGAGCAGTTCTTC CASSARLATSNEQFF TRBD2 TRBV2 NA TRBJ2-1
TGTGCCAGCAGCTTAACCCGGACAGGCTCCTACGAGCAGTACTTC CASSLTRTGSYEQYF TRBD1 TRBV7-9 NA TRBJ2-7
TGTGCCAGCAGGGTCGGGGAATCTACTGAAGCTTTCTTT CASRVGESTEAFF NA TRBV9 NA TRBJ1-1
TGTGCCAGCAGGCTTTCGACAGGGACTAATGAAAAACTGTTTTTT CASRLSTGTNEKLFF TRBD1 TRBV28 NA TRBJ1-4
TGTGCCAGCAGTTTATCGGTGACAGGGTCGGGTACAGATACGCAGTATTTT CASSLSVTGSGTDTQYF TRBD1 TRBV27 NA TRBJ2-3
TGTGCCACCAGCAGAGGGGGACTAGCGACCTACGAGCAGTACTTC CATSRGGLATYEQYF TRBD2 TRBV15 NA TRBJ2-7
TGTGCCTGGAGCCCGGGACAGGGGGGTTCACCCCTCCACTTT CAWSPGQGGSPLHF TRBD1 TRBV30 NA TRBJ1-6
TGTGCCAGCAGCTCCCCAGGAGGCAGCTCCTACGAGCAGTACTTC CASSSPGGSSYEQYF NA TRBV7-9 once TRBJ2-7
TGCGCCAGCAGCTTGGGGGTAGCGGGAGAGTATGAGCAGTACTTC CASSLGVAGEYEQYF TRBD2 TRBV5-1 once TRBJ2-7
TGTGCCAGCAGCGTAGTGGGAATGACAGGACCCTATGGCTACACCTTC CASSVVGMTGPYGYTF NA TRBV9 NA TRBJ1-2
TGTGCCAGCATACAGAGATCGAACACTGAAGCTTTCTTT CASIQRSNTEAFF NA TRBV7-9 NA TRBJ1-1
TGTGCCAGCAGCTTAGGTGTATTGAACACTGAAGCTTTCTTT CASSLGVLNTEAFF NA TRBV7-9 NA TRBJ1-1